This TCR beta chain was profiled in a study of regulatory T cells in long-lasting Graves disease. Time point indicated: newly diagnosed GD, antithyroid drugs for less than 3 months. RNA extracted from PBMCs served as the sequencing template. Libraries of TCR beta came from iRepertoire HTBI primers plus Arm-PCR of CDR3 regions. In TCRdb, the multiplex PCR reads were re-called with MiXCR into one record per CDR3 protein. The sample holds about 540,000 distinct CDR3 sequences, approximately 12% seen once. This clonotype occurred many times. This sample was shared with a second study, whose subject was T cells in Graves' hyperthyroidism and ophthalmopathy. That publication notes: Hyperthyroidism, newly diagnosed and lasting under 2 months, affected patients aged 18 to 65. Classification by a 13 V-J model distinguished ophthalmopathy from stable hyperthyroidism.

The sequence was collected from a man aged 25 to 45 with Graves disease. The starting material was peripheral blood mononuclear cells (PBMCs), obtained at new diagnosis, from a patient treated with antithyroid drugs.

The CDR3 reads CASSLKVRSNTGELFF. In DNA form, the CDR3 reads TGTGCCAGCAGCTTAAAGGTGCGCTCGAACACCGGGGAGCTGTTTTTT. This chain uses TRBV11-2 with TRBJ2-2; D not resolved. Germline values: CDR1 SGHAT, CDR2 FQNNGV. Trimming took off 2 bases at V and 0 bases at J, with 10 bases between the two ends. The CDR3 sequence is 16 residues long.